These 22 T cell receptor beta chains came from one sample sequenced in a study of blood T cell repertoires in COVID-19. This table comes from immunoSEQ multiplex PCR, and its TCRdb copy is limited to in-frame clones, with some not included. The sample yields about 270,000 clones, around 86% seen once. The sequenced sample consisted of peripheral blood. These receptors originate from a man aged 35 to 55 with active or convalescent COVID-19.

The V and J genes are TRBV5-1 and TRBJ2-7; 7 bases agree with TRBD1. The CDR3 loop spans 14 amino acids. The germline gives CDR1 SGHRS, CDR2 YFSETQ. The trim removed 0 bases at V and 6 bases at J, leaving 6 bases unmatched. The CDR3 loop reads CASSLGWDRGEQYF. CDR3 sequence (DNA): TGCGCCAGCAGCTTGGGGTGGGACAGAGGCGAGCAGTACTTC.

The J gene is TRBJ2-1, the V gene TRBV27; TRBD2 matches at 9 bases. V was pared by 3 bases and J by 8 bases, with 8 bases of the junction left unmatched. Germline V lookup: CDR1 MNHEY, CDR2 SMNVEV (reference sequence). The CDR3 spans 15 residues. The CDR3 here is CASSFRLRGGDEQFF. The DNA of the CDR3 is TGTGCCAGCAGTTTTAGGTTGCGGGGGGGAGATGAGCAGTTCTTC.

This rearrangement joins TRBV15 to TRBJ2-3, with a tentative D call TRBD2 (5 bases). The V gene's germline CDR1 is LNHNV and CDR2 YYDKDF (reference sequence). Trimming left V 0 bases short and J 0 bases short, with 10 bases between. This CDR3 region has 16 residues. The CDR3 DNA is TGTGCCACCAGCAGAGATCGAGGACTTAGCACAGATACGCAGTATTTT. Translating it yields CATSRDRGLSTDTQYF. Drawing the rest from reference TRBV15 and TRBJ2-3, the complete variable domain is DAMVIQNPRYQVTQFGKPVTLSCSQTLNHNVMYWYQQKSSQAPKLLFHYYDKDFNNEADTPDNFQSRRPNTSFCFLDIRSPGLGDTAMYLCATSRDRGLSTDTQYFGPGTRLTVL.

The chain combines TRBV30 with TRBJ1-1, with TRBD1 identical over 9 bases. J lost 1 base, V lost 5 bases, and 2 bases had no gene match. The CDR3 extends over 13 amino acids. Per germline, CDR1 GTSNPN and CDR2 SVGIG (reference sequence). CDR3 sequence: CAWAGQGNTEAFF. The CDR3 region has the DNA TGTGCCTGGGCGGGACAGGGGAACACTGAAGCTTTCTTT.

V and J are TRBV7-6 and TRBJ1-3, with TRBD1 matching 7 bases. Germline lookup yields CDR1 SGHVS and CDR2 FNYEAQ. The CDR3 covers 17 residues. Trimming at V came to 1 base and at J to 2 bases, leaving 8 bases not matched to a gene. The CDR3 DNA follows: TGTGCCAGCAGCTTAGGGGACAGATCCTGGGCTGGAAACACCATATATTTT. It encodes CASSLGDRSWAGNTIYF.

This chain links TRBV7-9 with TRBJ2-2, with a weak D call TRBD1 (5 bases). Trimming cost V 7 bases and J 4 bases, with 22 bases left between them. CDR3 length equals 17 residues. From germline, CDR1 is SEHNR and CDR2 FQNEAQ (reference sequence). The CDR3 spells CASIKLQDGYPTGELFF. The CDR3 bases are TGTGCCAGCATCAAACTACAGGACGGATACCCCACCGGGGAGCTGTTTTTT.

The chain uses TRBV12-3 or TRBV12-4 and TRBJ1-1, with TRBD1 matching over 8 bases. V lost 6 bases and J lost 8; bases outside the gene matches: 5. The CDR3 loop spans 12 amino acids. CDR3 DNA: TGTGCCAGCAGGGGGGACAGGACGGAAGCTTTCTTT. Translated: CASRGDRTEAFF.

This chain uses TRBV19 with TRBJ2-7; tentative D call: TRBD1 (6 bases). With 4 bases removed from V and 4 bases from J, the gap between germline ends came to 14 bases. The germline V gene has CDR1 LNHDA and CDR2 SQIVND (reference sequence). The CDR3 sequence is 14 residues long. In DNA form, the CDR3 reads TGTGCCAGTAGTAGGACAGAGGTGACTTACGAGCAGTACTTC. Its translation: CASSRTEVTYEQYF.

The chain employs TRBV5-1 and TRBJ2-1, with TRBD2 identical over 12 bases. The length of the CDR3 is 15 residues. With 2 bases clipped from V and 9 bases from J, the junction kept 6 bases outside the gene matches. Per the germline V gene, CDR1 is SGHRS and CDR2 is YFSETQ. The CDR3 coding sequence is TGCGCCAGCAGCTTCGGGACTAGCGGGTCCGCTGAGCAGTTCTTC. Translating it yields CASSFGTSGSAEQFF. The full variable domain, completed using reference TRBV5-1 and TRBJ2-1, is KAGVTQTPRYLIKTRGQQVTLSCSPISGHRSVSWYQQTPGQGLQFLFEYFSETQRNKGNFPGRFSGRQFSNSRSEMNVSTLELGDSALYLCASSFGTSGSAEQFFGPGTRLTVL.

This clone was recorded once. The chain recombines TRBV6-6 with TRBJ2-2; no definite D call. This CDR3 is 13 amino acids long. Germline CDR1 and CDR2: MNHNY and SVGAGI (reference sequence). With 6 bases removed from V and 1 base from J, the gap between germline ends came to 6 bases. The DNA of the CDR3 is TGTGCCAGCAGAGCAAGGAACACCGGGGAGCTGTTTTTT. It is translated as CASRARNTGELFF.

Remarks on this clone: Other nucleotide sequences in the sample specify the same CDR3. This sequence joins TRBV7-2 and TRBJ1-1; no reliable D call. Germline lookup yields CDR1 SGHTA and CDR2 FQGNSA. Trimming cost V 2 bases and J 0 bases, with 4 bases left between them. This CDR3 has 13 residues. The CDR3 spells CASSLTMNTEAFF. CDR3 nucleotide sequence: TGTGCCAGCAGCTTAACAATGAACACTGAAGCTTTCTTT.

The V and J genes are TRBV5-1 and TRBJ1-2; TRBD1 aligns across 9 bases. The J segment lost 7 bases and the V segment lost 7 bases, leaving 17 bases of the junction unmatched. There are 16 residues in the CDR3. Per germline, CDR1 SGHRS and CDR2 YFSETQ. The CDR3 nucleotides are TGCGCCAGCCGGGCCGGGACAGGGTGGGCGGCGGCTGGCTACACCTTC. This translates into CASRAGTGWAAAGYTF. The full variable domain, completed using reference TRBV5-1 and TRBJ1-2, is KAGVTQTPRYLIKTRGQQVTLSCSPISGHRSVSWYQQTPGQGLQFLFEYFSETQRNKGNFPGRFSGRQFSNSRSEMNVSTLELGDSALYLCASRAGTGWAAAGYTFGSGTRLTVV.

J is TRBJ1-2 and V is TRBV3-1 (or the pseudogene TRBV3-2), with TRBD1 identical over 8 bases. Per germline, CDR1 LGHDT and CDR2 YNNKEL (reference sequence). The CDR3 sequence is 18 residues long. After removal of 0 bases from V and 4 bases from J, the junction contained 13 bases not matched to a gene. The CDR3 DNA sequence: TGTGCCAGCAGCCAAGATCTGGGGACAGGTGGGGGCGGCTATGGCTACACCTTC. The encoded protein is CASSQDLGTGGGGYGYTF.

This clone has a handful of counts. This sequence joins TRBV27 and TRBJ1-1, with D possibly being TRBD1 (5 bases). Germline assignment: CDR1 MNHEY and CDR2 SMNVEV (reference sequence). The CDR3 length is 15 residues. V lost 3 bases and J 0 bases, leaving 11 bases between the germline ends. This CDR3 is CASSFQGAVNTEAFF. Here the CDR3 DNA reads TGTGCCAGCAGTTTTCAGGGTGCCGTGAACACTGAAGCTTTCTTT.

This chain connects TRBV5-1 to TRBJ1-6, with no clear D. Deletions cut 0 bases from V and 10 bases from J, with 14 bases between. The length of the CDR3 is 15 residues. Germline values: CDR1 SGHRS, CDR2 YFSETQ. The CDR3 loop is CASSLAGLEDSPLHF. The DNA of the CDR3 is TGCGCCAGCAGCTTGGCAGGACTAGAGGACTCACCCCTCCACTTT.

The V gene is TRBV6-5, the J gene TRBJ1-2, with TRBD1 matching over 7 bases. There are 13 residues in the CDR3. Looked up from germline, CDR1 is MNHEY and CDR2 is SVGAGI. Trimming at V came to 6 bases and at J to 2 bases, leaving 3 bases not matched to a gene. Here the CDR3 DNA reads TGTGCCAGCAGCGCACAGGGGAACTATGGCTACACCTTC. It yields the protein CASSAQGNYGYTF.

This chain connects TRBV2 to TRBJ1-1; D is ambiguous. Germline assignment: CDR1 SNHLY and CDR2 FYNNEI. Trimming took off 6 bases at V and 10 bases at J, with 15 bases between the two ends. This CDR3 is built from 12 residues. CDR3 region: CASSRVREAAFF. Here the CDR3 DNA reads TGTGCCAGCAGCCGCGTGCGAGAGGCAGCTTTCTTT.

The genes are TRBV4-1 and TRBJ2-5, with 9 bases matching TRBD2. CDR3 size: 15 residues. From germline, CDR1 is MGHRA and CDR2 YSYEKL. Trimming cost V 4 bases and J 4 bases; bases outside gene matches: 7. CDR3 loop: CASSRGPSGAETQYF. The CDR3 DNA is TGCGCCAGCAGCCGCGGTCCTAGCGGGGCAGAGACCCAGTACTTC.

The chain combines TRBV9 with TRBJ1-5, with TRBD1 matching 7 bases. V dropped 3 bases and J dropped 9; count of bases not matched to a gene: 9. Germline V gene sequence: CDR1 SGDLS, CDR2 YYNGEE. The CDR3 sequence is 14 residues long. The CDR3 spells CASSEAQGLRPQHF. The DNA for the CDR3 is TGTGCCAGCAGCGAGGCACAGGGGTTGCGGCCCCAGCATTTT.

The chain uses TRBV10-2 and TRBJ2-3, with no clear D. Germline V gene sequence: CDR1 WSHSY, CDR2 SAAADI. The length of the CDR3 is 15 residues. V lost 2 bases and J 0 bases, leaving 9 bases between the germline ends. Here the CDR3 DNA reads TGCGCCAGCAGTGAGACTGGTCCTAGCACAGATACGCAGTATTTT. This translates into CASSETGPSTDTQYF.

The gene calls are TRBV2 and TRBJ1-2; D gene ambiguous. V was trimmed by 3 bases and J by 0 bases, leaving 5 bases between them. The CDR3 has 13 residues. CDR1 SNHLY and CDR2 FYNNEI come from the germline V gene. DNA of the CDR3: TGTGCCAGCAGTGAGTCCGCTAACTATGGCTACACCTTC. As protein: CASSESANYGYTF.

The CDR3 loop reads CATQREGKGRNTEAFF. CDR3 nucleotide sequence: TGTGCCACACAACGGGAGGGGAAAGGGCGGAACACTGAAGCTTTCTTT. The chain is built from TRBV2 and TRBJ1-1; tentatively, D is TRBD1 (5 bases). Trimming removed 10 bases from V and 1 base from J, with 22 bases in between. Germline V gives CDR1 SNHLY, CDR2 FYNNEI. The CDR3 spans 16 residues.